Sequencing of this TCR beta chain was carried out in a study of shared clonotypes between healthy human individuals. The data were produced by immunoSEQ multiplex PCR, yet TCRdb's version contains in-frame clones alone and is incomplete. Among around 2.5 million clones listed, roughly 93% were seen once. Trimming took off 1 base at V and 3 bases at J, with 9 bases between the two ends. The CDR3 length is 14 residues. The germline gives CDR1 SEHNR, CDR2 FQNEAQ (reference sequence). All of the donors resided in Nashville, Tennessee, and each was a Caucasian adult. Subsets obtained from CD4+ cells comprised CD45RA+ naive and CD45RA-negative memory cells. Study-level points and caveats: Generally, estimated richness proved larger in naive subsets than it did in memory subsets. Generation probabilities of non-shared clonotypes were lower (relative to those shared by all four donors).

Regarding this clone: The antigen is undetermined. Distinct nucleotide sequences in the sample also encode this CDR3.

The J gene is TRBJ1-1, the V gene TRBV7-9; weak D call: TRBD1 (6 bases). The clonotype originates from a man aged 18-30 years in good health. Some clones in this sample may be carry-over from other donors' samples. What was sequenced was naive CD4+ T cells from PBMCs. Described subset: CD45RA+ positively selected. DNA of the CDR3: TGTGCCAGCAGCTTAGAGGGGGGTTACACTGAAGCTTTCTTT. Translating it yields CASSLEGGYTEAFF.